These T cell receptor beta chains were read from a single sample in a study of beta chain features in type 1 diabetes. Clones were sequenced by immunoSEQ multiplex PCR, and TCRdb holds only the in-frame ones, with some missing. The sample lists about 160,000 clones, 10% occurring once. The sample was central memory CD4+ T cells from blood. The source of these receptors is a man aged 30 to 39 with type 1 diabetes. Both conserved end residues are part of each CDR3. A D gene is named only where the DNA matches it firmly. The size entry is marked missing in some rows and otherwise reads once, few, many or a size class.

>NA|TRBJ2-3|few|TRBV7-2
TGTGCCAGCAGCTCCGGGACACCTAGCACAGATACGCAGTATTTT
CASSSGTPSTDTQYF
>NA|TRBJ1-1|NA|TRBV30
TGTGCCTGGGCTCTGACGGGGAACACTGAAGCTTTCTTT
CAWALTGNTEAFF
>TRBD1|TRBJ2-3|few|TRBV7-3
TGTGCCAGCCGCAGAACGGGACAGGGGGATACGCAGTATTTT
CASRRTGQGDTQYF
>TRBD2|TRBJ2-7|few|TRBV6-5
TGTGCCAGCAGTTACTCGACTAGCGGTTTCTACGAGCAGTACTTC
CASSYSTSGFYEQYF
>NA|TRBJ1-1|NA|TRBV7-9
TGTGCCAGCAGCGAGAGCCAGGGCTTGGATTGGACTGAAGCTTTCTTT
CASSESQGLDWTEAFF
>TRBD1|TRBJ2-5|NA|TRBV19
TGTGCCAGTAGTTGGCAGGGGGCTGGAGAGACCCAGTACTTC
CASSWQGAGETQYF
>TRBD2|TRBJ2-3|NA|TRBV14
TGTGCCAGCAGCCAAGGAAGCGGGAGGACAGATACGCAGTATTTT
CASSQGSGRTDTQYF
>TRBD2|TRBJ2-7|few|TRBV2
TGTGCCAGCAGACCCGACGGGGAGGGCGAGCAGTACTTC
CASRPDGEGEQYF
>TRBD2|TRBJ2-1|few|TRBV29-1
TGCAGCGGAACTAGCGGGGGATACAATGAGCAGTTCTTC
CSGTSGGYNEQFF
>NA|TRBJ2-1|few|TRBV29-1
TGCAGCGTTGAGGGGGGGTTCGGACAGGGAGCGGATGAGCAGTTCTTC
CSVEGGFGQGADEQFF
>NA|TRBJ2-5|NA|TRBV7-3
TGTGCCAGCAGCTTAACCTTCCGAGAGACCCAGTACTTC
CASSLTFRETQYF
>TRBD1|TRBJ2-1|NA|TRBV4-2
TGTGCCAGCAGCCGAGGTGGACAGGGGGCTGGGAATGAGCAGTTCTTC
CASSRGGQGAGNEQFF
>TRBD2|TRBJ2-3|few|TRBV5-1
TGCGCCAGCAGCTTGGGACTAGCGGGAGGAACTGATACGCAGTATTTT
CASSLGLAGGTDTQYF
>TRBD1|TRBJ2-4|NA|TRBV4-3
TGCGCCAGCAGCCAAGGTCCGGGGCAGGGGGACATTCAGTACTTC
CASSQGPGQGDIQYF
>NA|TRBJ2-7|NA|TRBV7-2
TGTGCCAGCAGCCCCCTGCGGGGTGCCGAGCAGTACTTC
CASSPLRGAEQYF
>NA|TRBJ2-1|few|TRBV5-4
TGTGCCAGCAGCGTGGGAGCTTACAATGAGCAGTTCTTC
CASSVGAYNEQFF
>NA|TRBJ2-2|few|TRBV7-2
TGTGCCAGCAGCTCCGACACCGGGGAGCTGTTTTTT
CASSSDTGELFF
>NA|TRBJ2-2|NA|TRBV5-1
TGCGCCAGCAACATCGAGGGTACGTCCGGGGAGCTGTTTTTT
CASNIEGTSGELFF
>NA|TRBJ2-2|NA|TRBV19
TGTGCCAGTAGCTGGGGGCGACAAACCGGGGAGCTGTTTTTT
CASSWGRQTGELFF
>TRBD1|TRBJ2-5|many|TRBV25-1
TGTGCCAGCAGGCCCGGGACAGGGTACCAAGAGACCCAGTACTTC
CASRPGTGYQETQYF
>TRBD1|TRBJ2-7|NA|TRBV7-9
TGTGCCAGCAGCTTATTGGGACAGTGGGACGAGCAGTACTTC
CASSLLGQWDEQYF
>NA|TRBJ1-2|NA|TRBV7-3
TGTGCCAGCACCACTTATCGGGCAGGAGGTGGCTACACCTTC
CASTTYRAGGGYTF
>NA|TRBJ2-1|NA|TRBV2
TGTGCCACCGGAGAGTCGACTAGCTACAATGAGCAGTTCTTC
CATGESTSYNEQFF
>TRBD2|TRBJ2-4|few|TRBV19
TGTGCCAGTAGTATCACTAGCGGGAGGGCCATCAACATTCAGTACTTC
CASSITSGRAINIQYF
>NA|TRBJ1-3|NA|TRBV15
TGTGCCACCAGCAGAGGATACCCGGGGGCTGGAAACACCATATATTTT
CATSRGYPGAGNTIYF
>TRBD1|TRBJ2-3|NA|TRBV29-1
TGCAGCGTTGAAGGCCGGGACAGGGGCAACACAGATACGCAGTATTTT
CSVEGRDRGNTDTQYF
>TRBD1|TRBJ1-2|NA|TRBV20-1
TGCAGTGTCCAGGGGGACTATGGCTACACCTTC
CSVQGDYGYTF
>TRBD1|TRBJ2-1|few|TRBV5-1
TGCGCCAGCAGCTTGGAGGGGGACAGGGGAATCTTC
CASSLEGDRGIF
>NA|TRBJ1-5|NA|TRBV4-2
TGTGCCAGCAGCCGGGACTTTTATAGCAATCAGCCCCAGCATTTT
CASSRDFYSNQPQHF
>NA|TRBJ1-5|few|TRBV18
TGTGCCAGCTCACTAGATAGCAATCAGCCCCAGCATTTT
CASSLDSNQPQHF
>NA|TRBJ2-1|NA|TRBV4-3
TGCGCCAGCAGCCACCCAGGGAACGCAAATGAGCAGTTCTTC
CASSHPGNANEQFF
>NA|TRBJ1-2|NA|TRBV28
TGTGCCGCCCTCACGGGGGGGGGCGCGAACTATGGCTACACCTTC
CAALTGGGANYGYTF
>TRBD2|TRBJ2-1|few|TRBV29-1
TGCAGCGTTGAGTCCAGCGGGAGACGAAATGAGCAGTTCTTC
CSVESSGRRNEQFF
>TRBD2|TRBJ2-1|few|TRBV7-8
TGTGCCAGCAGCTCCCGTATCCCGGAGGGACTAGCGGGAGGCAATGAGCAGTTCTTC
CASSSRIPEGLAGGNEQFF
>TRBD2|TRBJ2-7|few|TRBV6-1
TGTGCCAGCAAGAGACTAGCGGACTCCTACGAGCAGTACTTC
CASKRLADSYEQYF
>NA|TRBJ2-4|few|TRBV28
TGTGCCAGCAGTTTCAGCGGGACCAGGGGAAACATTCAGTACTTC
CASSFSGTRGNIQYF
>NA|TRBJ2-1|few|TRBV23-1
TGCGCCAGCAGTCCAGATCAGGGTTTAGAGTGCAATGAGCAGTTCTTC
CASSPDQGLECNEQFF
>TRBD1|TRBJ1-1|NA|TRBV27
TGTGCCAGCAGTTTAAGGGGGCTGGGCACTGAAGCTTTCTTT
CASSLRGLGTEAFF
>NA|TRBJ2-2|few|TRBV14
TGTGCCAGCAAAAAAGGACTAAACACCGGGGAGCTGTTTTTT
CASKKGLNTGELFF
>NA|TRBJ1-4|NA|TRBV30
TGTGCCTGGAGTTGGAGGGAGGCTGAAAAACTGTTTTTT
CAWSWREAEKLFF
>TRBD1|TRBJ1-1|few|TRBV5-4
TGTGCCAGCAGCTCGGGACAGAGGAACACTGAAGCTTTCTTT
CASSSGQRNTEAFF
>NA|TRBJ1-3|NA|TRBV9
TGTGCCAGCAGCTTGACGGGAACCACCACGATGGGAAACACCATATATTTT
CASSLTGTTTMGNTIYF
>TRBD1|TRBJ1-1|NA|TRBV28
TGTGCCAGCCTTACGGTAGGGGGCCATACTGAAGCTTTCTTT
CASLTVGGHTEAFF
>NA|TRBJ2-1|NA|TRBV2
TGTGCCAGCAGTGAGGCCCTCAGCTCCTACAATGAGCAGTTCTTC
CASSEALSSYNEQFF
>TRBD2|TRBJ2-1|NA|TRBV5-1
TGCGCCAGCAGCCGAGGGAGGGCCGGAGGGAATGAGCAGTTCTTC
CASSRGRAGGNEQFF
>TRBD2|TRBJ2-7|few|TRBV7-2
TGTGCCAGCAGCCGCGAGGGACTAGCCTACGAGCAGTACTTC
CASSREGLAYEQYF
>NA|TRBJ1-1|NA|TRBV28
TGTGCCAGCACTTTGGCATCGAACAGTCCCGAAGCTTTCTTT
CASTLASNSPEAFF
>NA|TRBJ2-7|NA|TRBV2
TGTGCCAGCAGCTTAGCGGAACCGACCTACGAGCAGTACTTC
CASSLAEPTYEQYF
>NA|TRBJ2-1|few|TRBV28
TGTGTCACGCAGGGGAGCTCCTACAATGAGCAGTTCTTC
CVTQGSSYNEQFF
>NA|TRBJ1-1|NA|TRBV29-1
TGCAGCGCCGAAAGGCAGGGGATTACTGAAGCTTTCTTT
CSAERQGITEAFF
>TRBD2|TRBJ2-2|NA|TRBV9
TGTGCCAGCAGCGTAGGGAGGTCTAGCGGGAGTCTTGGGGAGCTGTTTTTT
CASSVGRSSGSLGELFF
>NA|TRBJ2-1|NA|TRBV2
TGTGCCAGCAGGGCCCCGTCCTACAATGAGCAGTTCTTC
CASRAPSYNEQFF
>TRBD1|TRBJ2-2|NA|TRBV9
TGTGCCAGCAGCGTAGCTCCCAGACAGGGGGCCTCCGGGGAGCTGTTTTTT
CASSVAPRQGASGELFF
>NA|TRBJ2-4|few|TRBV4-3
TGCGCCAGCAGCCAAGAGAGGTGGGGCGGAGATATAGCCAAAAACATTCAGTACTTC
CASSQERWGGDIAKNIQYF
>NA|TRBJ2-7|NA|TRBV29-1
TGCAGCGTTTCGGAGGACCACTACGAGCAGTACTTC
CSVSEDHYEQYF
>TRBD2|TRBJ2-1|few|TRBV14
TGTGCCAGCAGCCATATCACCGGGACTAGCGGGAGAGGTGAGCAGTTCTTC
CASSHITGTSGRGEQFF
>TRBD2|TRBJ2-1|NA|TRBV9
TGTGCTGGAAGTAGGTTAGCGGGTGATTATGGTGAGCAGTTCTTC
CAGSRLAGDYGEQFF
>NA|TRBJ1-2|few|TRBV28
TGTGCCAGCAGCAGAGACAGGAGAGGAGGCTACACCTTC
CASSRDRRGGYTF
>TRBD2|TRBJ2-5|few|TRBV5-4
TGTGCCAGCAGCTTGGGACTAGCGCCAGAGACCCAGTACTTC
CASSLGLAPETQYF
>TRBD2|TRBJ2-1|few|TRBV28
TGTGCCAGCAGAGGAGGGACTAGCGGGTACAATGAGCAGTTCTTC
CASRGGTSGYNEQFF